This T cell receptor beta chain stems from a study of neurological immune-mediated disorders. General study results and limits: When repertoires were grouped phylogenetically, those of 18 of 34 multiple sclerosis patients fell into one related-CDR3 cluster, a possible signature. The study found the most TCR clonal expansion in HTLV-1-associated myelopathy and the least in multiple sclerosis, below healthy controls.

The CDR3 is 13 amino acids. The germline gives CDR1 SEHNR, CDR2 FQNEAQ (reference sequence). V dropped 4 bases and J dropped 2 bases, with 7 bases sitting between them. The cDNA was produced through 5'RACE with 10-nucleotide random UMIs. Sequencing runs each yielded over 180 million TCR-beta sequences from 15-18 subjects. TCRdb itself ran the 5' RACE reads through MiXCR, one entry per CDR3 protein. Of under 80,000 distinct CDR3 sequences in the sample, 4% to 5.5% were seen once. This clonotype was seen repeatedly, ten times or more. Its antigen remains unknown. Sequencing used PBMCs. This sequence joins TRBV7-9 and TRBJ2-3; possibly TRBD2 for D (5 bases). This receptor was obtained from a woman in her fifties or sixties with multiple sclerosis. The CDR3: CASSSGFTDTQYF. CDR3 DNA sequence: TGTGCCAGCAGCTCGGGGTTCACAGATACGCAGTATTTT.